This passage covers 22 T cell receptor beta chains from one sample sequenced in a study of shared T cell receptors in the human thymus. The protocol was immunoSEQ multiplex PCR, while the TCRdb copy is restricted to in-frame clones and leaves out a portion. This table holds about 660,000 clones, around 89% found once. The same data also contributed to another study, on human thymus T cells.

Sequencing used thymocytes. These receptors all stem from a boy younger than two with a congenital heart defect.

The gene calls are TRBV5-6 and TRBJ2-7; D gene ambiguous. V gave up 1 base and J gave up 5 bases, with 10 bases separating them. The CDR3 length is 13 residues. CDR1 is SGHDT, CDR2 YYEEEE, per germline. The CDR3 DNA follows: TGTGCCAGCAGCTTGTCTGCTACTCACGAGCAGTACTTC. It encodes CASSLSATHEQYF.

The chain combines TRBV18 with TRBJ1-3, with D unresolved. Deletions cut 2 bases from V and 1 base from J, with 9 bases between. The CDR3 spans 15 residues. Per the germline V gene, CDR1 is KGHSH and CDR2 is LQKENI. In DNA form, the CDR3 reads TGTGCCAGCTCACCAGGGCTATTGTCTGGAAACACCATATATTTT. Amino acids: CASSPGLLSGNTIYF.

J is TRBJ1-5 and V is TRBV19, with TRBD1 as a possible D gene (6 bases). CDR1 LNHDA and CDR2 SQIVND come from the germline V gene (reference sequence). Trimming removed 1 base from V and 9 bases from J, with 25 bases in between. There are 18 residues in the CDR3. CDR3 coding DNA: TGTGCCAGTAGTATAGGACGACCGGGACACCCTAGAGTACTGCCCCAGCATTTT. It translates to CASSIGRPGHPRVLPQHF.

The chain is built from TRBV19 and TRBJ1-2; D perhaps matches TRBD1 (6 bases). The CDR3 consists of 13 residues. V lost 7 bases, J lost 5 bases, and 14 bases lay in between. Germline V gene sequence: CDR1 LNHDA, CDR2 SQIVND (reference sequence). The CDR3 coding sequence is TGTGCCAGTACTGGGACAAACCATTATGGCTACACCTTC. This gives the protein CASTGTNHYGYTF.

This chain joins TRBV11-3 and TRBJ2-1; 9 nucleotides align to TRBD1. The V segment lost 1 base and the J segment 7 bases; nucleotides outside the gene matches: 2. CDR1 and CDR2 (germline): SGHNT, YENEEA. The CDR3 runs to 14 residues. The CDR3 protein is CASSLVGTGNEQFF. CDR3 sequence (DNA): TGTGCCAGCAGCTTAGTGGGGACAGGGAATGAGCAGTTCTTC.

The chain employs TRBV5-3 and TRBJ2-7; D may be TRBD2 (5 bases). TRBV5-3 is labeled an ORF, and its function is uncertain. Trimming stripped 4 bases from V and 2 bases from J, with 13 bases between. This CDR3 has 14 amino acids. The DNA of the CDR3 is TGTGCCAGAAGCGGCGCGAGGGTCACCTACGAGCAGTACTTC. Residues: CARSGARVTYEQYF.

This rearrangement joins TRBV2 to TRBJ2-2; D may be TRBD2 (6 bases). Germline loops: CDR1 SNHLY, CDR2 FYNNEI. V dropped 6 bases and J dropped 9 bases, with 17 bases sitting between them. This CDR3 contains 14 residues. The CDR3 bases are TGTGCCAGCAGCTGGGACTCCCCAGGCCGGGAGCTGTTTTTT. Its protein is CASSWDSPGRELFF. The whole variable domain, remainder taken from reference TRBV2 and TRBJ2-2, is EPEVTQTPSHQVTQMGQEVILRCVPISNHLYFYWYRQILGQKVEFLVSFYNNEISEKSEIFDDQFSVERPDGSNFTLKIRSTKLEDSAMYFCASSWDSPGRELFFGEGSRLTVL.

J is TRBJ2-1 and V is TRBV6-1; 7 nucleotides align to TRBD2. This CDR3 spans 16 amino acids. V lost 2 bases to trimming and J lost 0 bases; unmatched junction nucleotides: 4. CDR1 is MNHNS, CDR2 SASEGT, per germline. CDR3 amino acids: CASSERRESSYNEQFF. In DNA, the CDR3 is TGTGCCAGCAGTGAACGGCGGGAGAGCTCCTACAATGAGCAGTTCTTC.

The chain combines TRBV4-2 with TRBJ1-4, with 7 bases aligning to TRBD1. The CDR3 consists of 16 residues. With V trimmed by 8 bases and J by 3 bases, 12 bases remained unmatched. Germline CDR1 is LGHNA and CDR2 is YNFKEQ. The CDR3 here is CASGLSRGPANEKLFF. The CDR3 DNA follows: TGTGCCAGCGGACTTTCTAGGGGGCCAGCTAATGAAAAACTGTTTTTT.

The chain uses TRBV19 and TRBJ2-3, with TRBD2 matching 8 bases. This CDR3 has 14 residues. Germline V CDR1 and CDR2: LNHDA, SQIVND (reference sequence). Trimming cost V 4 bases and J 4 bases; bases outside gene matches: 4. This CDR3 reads CASSKSGSADTQYF. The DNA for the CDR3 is TGTGCCAGTAGTAAAAGCGGGAGCGCAGATACGCAGTATTTT.

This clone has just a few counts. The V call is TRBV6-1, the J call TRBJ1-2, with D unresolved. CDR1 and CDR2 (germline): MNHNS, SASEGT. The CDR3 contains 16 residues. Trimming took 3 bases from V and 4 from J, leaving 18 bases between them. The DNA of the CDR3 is TGTGCCAGCAGTGAGAGACGGTCCGCTTGGAGCTATGGCTACACCTTC. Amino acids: CASSERRSAWSYGYTF.

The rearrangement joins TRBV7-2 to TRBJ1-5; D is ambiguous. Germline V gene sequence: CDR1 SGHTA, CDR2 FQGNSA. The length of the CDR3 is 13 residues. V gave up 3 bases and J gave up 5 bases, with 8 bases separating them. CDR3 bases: TGTGCCAGCAGCTTGGAGAGGGATCAGCCCCAGCATTTT. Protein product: CASSLERDQPQHF.

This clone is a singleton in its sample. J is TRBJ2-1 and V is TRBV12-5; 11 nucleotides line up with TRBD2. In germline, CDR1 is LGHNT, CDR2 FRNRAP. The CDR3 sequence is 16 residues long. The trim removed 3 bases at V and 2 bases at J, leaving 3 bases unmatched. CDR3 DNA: TGTGCTAGTGGTTTATCTAGCGGGAGGACCTACAATGAGCAGTTCTTC. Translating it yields CASGLSSGRTYNEQFF.

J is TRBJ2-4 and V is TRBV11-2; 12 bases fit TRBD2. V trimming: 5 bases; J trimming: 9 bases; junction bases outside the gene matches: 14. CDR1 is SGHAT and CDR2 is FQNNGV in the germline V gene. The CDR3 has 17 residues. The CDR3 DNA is TGTGCCAGCAGCCCAGGGAGACTAGCGGGAGCGGTGGGCATTCAGTACTTC. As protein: CASSPGRLAGAVGIQYF. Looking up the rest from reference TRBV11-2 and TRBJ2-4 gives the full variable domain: EAGVAQSPRYKIIEKRQSVAFWCNPISGHATLYWYQQILGQGPKLLIQFQNNGVVDDSQLPKDRFSAERLKGVDSTLKIQPAKLEDSAVYLCASSPGRLAGAVGIQYFGAGTRLSVL.

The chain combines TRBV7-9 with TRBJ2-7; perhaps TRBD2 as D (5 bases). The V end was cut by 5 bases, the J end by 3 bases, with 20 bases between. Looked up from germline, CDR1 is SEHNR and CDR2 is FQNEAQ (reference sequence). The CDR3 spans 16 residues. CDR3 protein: CASSQRNSPFHYEQYF. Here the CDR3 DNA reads TGTGCCAGCAGCCAGCGGAACAGCCCTTTTCACTACGAGCAGTACTTC.

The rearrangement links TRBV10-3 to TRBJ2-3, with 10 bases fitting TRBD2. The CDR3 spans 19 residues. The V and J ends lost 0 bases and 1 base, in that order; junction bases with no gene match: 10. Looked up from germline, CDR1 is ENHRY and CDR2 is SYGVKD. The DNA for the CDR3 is TGTGCCATCAGTGAGTCTCGTGAGCGGGAGGGCCCCCGCACAGATACGCAGTATTTT. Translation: CAISESREREGPRTDTQYF.

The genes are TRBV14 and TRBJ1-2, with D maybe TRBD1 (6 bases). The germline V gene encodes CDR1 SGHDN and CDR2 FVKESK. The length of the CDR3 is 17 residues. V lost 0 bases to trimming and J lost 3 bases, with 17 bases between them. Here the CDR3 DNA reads TGTGCCAGCAGCCAAGATAGCCAGCCCCCAGGGGACTATGGCTACACCTTC. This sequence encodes CASSQDSQPPGDYGYTF.

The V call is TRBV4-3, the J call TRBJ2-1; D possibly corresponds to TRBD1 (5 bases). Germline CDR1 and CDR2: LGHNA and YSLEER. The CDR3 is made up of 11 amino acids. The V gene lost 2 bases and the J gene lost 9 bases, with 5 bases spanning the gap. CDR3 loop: CASSQRGEQFF. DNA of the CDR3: TGCGCCAGCAGCCAAAGGGGTGAGCAGTTCTTC.

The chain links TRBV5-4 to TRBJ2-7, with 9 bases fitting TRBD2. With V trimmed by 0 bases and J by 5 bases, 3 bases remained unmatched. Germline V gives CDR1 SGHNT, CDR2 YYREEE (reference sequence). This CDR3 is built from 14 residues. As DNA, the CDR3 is TGTGCCAGCAGCTTGGAGAGCGGGAGGAACGAGCAGTACTTC. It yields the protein CASSLESGRNEQYF.

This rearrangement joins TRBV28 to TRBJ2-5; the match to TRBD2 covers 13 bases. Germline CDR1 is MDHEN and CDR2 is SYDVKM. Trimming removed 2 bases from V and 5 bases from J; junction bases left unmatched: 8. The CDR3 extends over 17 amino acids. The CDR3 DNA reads TGTGCCAGCAGTTTAGCCCGATGGACTAGCGGGAGTGAGACCCAGTACTTC. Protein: CASSLARWTSGSETQYF.

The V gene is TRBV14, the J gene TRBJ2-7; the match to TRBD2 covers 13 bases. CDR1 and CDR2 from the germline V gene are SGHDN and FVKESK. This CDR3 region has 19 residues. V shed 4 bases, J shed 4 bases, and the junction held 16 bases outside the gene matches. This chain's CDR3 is CASSPGGTSGAEGTYEQYF. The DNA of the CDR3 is TGTGCCAGCAGCCCGGGGGGGACTAGCGGGGCCGAGGGAACTTACGAGCAGTACTTC.

The CDR3 here is CASSIGGEYEQYF. CDR3 sequence (DNA): TGTGCCAGCAGTATAGGGGGGGAATACGAGCAGTACTTC. V is TRBV2 and J is TRBJ2-7, with D perhaps matching TRBD2 (7 bases). Trimming cost V 5 bases and J 4 bases, with 12 bases left between them. This CDR3 has 13 residues. CDR1 SNHLY and CDR2 FYNNEI come from the germline V gene.